Listed below are T cell receptor beta chains from one sample, sequenced in a study of CD8 T cells in Susac syndrome. TCRdb called the immunoSEQ multiplex PCR reads again in MiXCR, with one record for every CDR3 protein. Among about 180,000 distinct CDR3 sequences listed, 94% were seen once. The sequencing sample was made of CD4+ T cells from PBMCs. The receptors shown here come from a human donor with Susac syndrome. Both conserved end residues are part of each CDR3. A D gene is named only where the DNA matches it firmly. Rows give clone size only sometimes, using once, few, many, or a class for an expanded clone.

NA TRBD1 TRBJ1-3 TRBV20-1 TGCAGTGCGGATACAGGGGGCTCAAGAGGAAACACCATATATTTT CSADTGGSRGNTIYF
NA TRBD1 TRBJ2-2 TRBV29-1 TGCAGCGCTTCCCCGGGACAGGGGGCGCGGAACACCGGGGAGCTGTTTTTT CSASPGQGARNTGELFF
once TRBD2 TRBJ2-1 TRBV9 TGTGCCAGCAGCCTCCAGACTAGCGGGGGGGGGAATGAGCAGTTCTTC CASSLQTSGGGNEQFF
NA NA TRBJ2-1 TRBV12-3/TRBV12-4 TGTGCCAGCAGTCTCCGGGGTAATGAGCAGTTCTTC CASSLRGNEQFF
NA NA TRBJ2-5 TRBV2 TGTGCCAGCAGTGCCATGGGCCCCCCGGAGACCCAGTACTTC CASSAMGPPETQYF
NA NA TRBJ1-2 TRBV6-5 TGTGCCACCCACCACCGGGGGTCTAACTATGGCTACACCTTC CATHHRGSNYGYTF
NA NA TRBJ2-6 TRBV9 TGTGCCAGCAGCGGGCTAGGGGCTGGGGCCAACGTCCTGACTTTC CASSGLGAGANVLTF
once NA TRBJ1-1 TRBV5-6 TGTGCCAGCAGCCCACGGAACAGGGTGGGGACTGAAGCTTTCTTT CASSPRNRVGTEAFF
once NA TRBJ2-7 TRBV6-6 TGTGCCAGCATCGACAGGGAGGGCTCCTACGAGCAGTACTTC CASIDREGSYEQYF
few TRBD2 TRBJ2-1 TRBV20-1 TGCAGTGCTAGGTCCGGGGGGGTCTACAATGAGCAGTTCTTC CSARSGGVYNEQFF
NA NA TRBJ2-3 TRBV6-5 TGTGCCAGCAGCCCGACAGGATTTACAGATACGCAGTATTTT CASSPTGFTDTQYF
NA NA TRBJ2-6 TRBV20-1 TGCAGTGCTAGGTTGGCGTCTGGGGCCAACGTCCTGACTTTC CSARLASGANVLTF
NA NA TRBJ1-1 TRBV29-1 TGCAGCGTTAAAAACACTGAAGCTTTCTTT CSVKNTEAFF
NA NA TRBJ1-6 TRBV4-3 TGCGCCAGCAGCCAACTACGTAATTCACCCCTCCACTTT CASSQLRNSPLHF
once NA TRBJ2-7 TRBV4-2 TGTGCCAGCAGCCACTCGAACTACGAGCAGTACTTC CASSHSNYEQYF
NA TRBD1 TRBJ1-5 TRBV7-8 TGTGCCAGCAACCCGGACAGGGTCAGCAATCAGCCCCAGCATTTT CASNPDRVSNQPQHF
NA NA TRBJ1-6 TRBV3-1 TGTGCCAGCGGCCAAGATATAACCGCTTCACCCCTCCACTTT CASGQDITASPLHF
NA NA TRBJ1-2 TRBV5-1 TGCGCCAGCAGCTTGGAACGGGGGAGCTATGGCTACACCTTC CASSLERGSYGYTF
NA NA TRBJ1-1 TRBV20-1 TGCAGTGCCAAGCGGGGGACCCTGGAAGCTTTCTTT CSAKRGTLEAFF
NA NA TRBJ1-2 TRBV20-1 TGCAGTGCCAGCACTACAGGCTATGGCTACACCTTC CSASTTGYGYTF
NA TRBD1 TRBJ2-4 TRBV4-3 TGCGCCAGCAGCCAAGACGGGACAGGTTACGGATCCAAAAACATTCAGTACTTC CASSQDGTGYGSKNIQYF
NA TRBD1 TRBJ1-1 TRBV30 TGTGCCTGGAGTATCCCGGGACAGGGGAACACTGAAGCTTTCTTT CAWSIPGQGNTEAFF
once NA TRBJ2-3 TRBV20-1 TGCAGTGCCGCAAGAAACACAGATACGCAGTATTTT CSAARNTDTQYF
NA NA TRBJ2-3 TRBV4-2 TGTGCCAGCAGCCAAGCAACGGGGCTTAGCACAGATACGCAGTATTTT CASSQATGLSTDTQYF
NA NA TRBJ2-5 TRBV3-1 TGTGCCAGCAGCCAAGGGGTTCACGGGGGACGAGAGACCCAGTACTTC CASSQGVHGGRETQYF
NA NA TRBJ1-1 TRBV7-2 TGTGCCAGCAGCGAGGGGGACTGGCGGAACACTGAAGCTTTCTTT CASSEGDWRNTEAFF
NA NA TRBJ2-3 TRBV20-1 TGCAGTGCTAGAGAAGGGGCCGCGGGGCAGTATTTT CSAREGAAGQYF
NA NA TRBJ2-7 TRBV20-1 TGCAGTGCTAGAGGTCCGAAGGGGAGCTCCTACGAGCAGTACTTC CSARGPKGSSYEQYF
NA TRBD1 TRBJ2-7 TRBV6-6 TGTGCCAGCAGTCAAACTGGGACAGGGACCGAGCAGTACTTC CASSQTGTGTEQYF
NA TRBD1 TRBJ2-5 TRBV29-1 TGCAGCGTTGGGACAGGGAGGAGAGAGACCCAGTACTTC CSVGTGRRETQYF